This T cell receptor (beta chain) appears in the sequencing data of a study of CD8 T cells in ankylosing spondylitis. The CDR3 contains 15 residues. After removal of 3 bases from V and 4 bases from J, the junction contained 1 base not matched to a gene. Germline lookup yields CDR1 SGDLS and CDR2 YYNGEE. This clonotype was seen many times. MiXCR was run by TCRdb on the 5' RACE reads, yielding one entry per CDR3 protein. The sample lists roughly 230,000 distinct CDR3 sequences; 18% were seen once. The TCR sequence derives from a male donor with ankylosing spondylitis or in good health (not recorded which). The specimen was blood, either unsorted or a sorted T cell fraction (not recorded which). This chain uses TRBV9 with TRBJ2-2, with 12 bases identical to TRBD2. The chain's CDR3 is CASSGLAGVTGELFF. As DNA, the CDR3 is TGTGCCAGCAGCGGACTAGCGGGAGTCACCGGGGAGCTGTTTTTT.